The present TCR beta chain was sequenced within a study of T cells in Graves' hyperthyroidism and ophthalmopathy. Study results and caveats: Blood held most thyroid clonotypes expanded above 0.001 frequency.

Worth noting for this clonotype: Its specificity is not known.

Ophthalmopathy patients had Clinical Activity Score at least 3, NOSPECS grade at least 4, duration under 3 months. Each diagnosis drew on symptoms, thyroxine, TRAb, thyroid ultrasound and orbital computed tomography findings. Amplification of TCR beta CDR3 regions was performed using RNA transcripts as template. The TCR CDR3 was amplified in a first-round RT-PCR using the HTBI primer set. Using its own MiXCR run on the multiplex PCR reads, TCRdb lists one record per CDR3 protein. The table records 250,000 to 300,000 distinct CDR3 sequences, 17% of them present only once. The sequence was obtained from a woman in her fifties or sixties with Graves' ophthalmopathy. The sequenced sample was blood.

CDR3 in amino acids: CASSQRDLTNEKLFF. CDR3 bases: TGTGCCAGCAGCCAGAGGGACCTAACTAATGAAAAACTGTTTTTT. The chain uses TRBV4-2 and TRBJ1-4; a possible D gene is TRBD1 (5 bases). The germline CDR1 and CDR2 sequences are LGHNA and YNFKEQ. The ends were cut back, 3 bases at V and 1 base at J, with 9 bases in the middle. The CDR3 contains 15 residues.